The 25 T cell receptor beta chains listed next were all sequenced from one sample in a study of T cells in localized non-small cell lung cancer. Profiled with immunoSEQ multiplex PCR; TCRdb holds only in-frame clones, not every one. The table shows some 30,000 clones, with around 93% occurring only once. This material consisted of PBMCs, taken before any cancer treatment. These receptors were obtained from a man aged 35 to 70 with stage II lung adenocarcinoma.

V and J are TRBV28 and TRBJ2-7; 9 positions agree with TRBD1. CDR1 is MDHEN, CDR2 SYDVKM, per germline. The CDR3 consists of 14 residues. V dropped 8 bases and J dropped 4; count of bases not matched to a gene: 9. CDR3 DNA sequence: TGTGCCAGCTTCACCCGGGACAGGGCATACGAGCAGTACTTC. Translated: CASFTRDRAYEQYF.

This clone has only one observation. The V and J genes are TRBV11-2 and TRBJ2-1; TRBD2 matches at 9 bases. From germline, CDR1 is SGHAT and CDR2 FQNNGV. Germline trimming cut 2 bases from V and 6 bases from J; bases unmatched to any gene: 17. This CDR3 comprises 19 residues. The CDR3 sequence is CASSLSPLREGPDGNEQFF. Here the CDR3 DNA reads TGTGCCAGCAGCTTATCTCCCCTGCGGGAGGGCCCGGATGGCAATGAGCAGTTCTTC.

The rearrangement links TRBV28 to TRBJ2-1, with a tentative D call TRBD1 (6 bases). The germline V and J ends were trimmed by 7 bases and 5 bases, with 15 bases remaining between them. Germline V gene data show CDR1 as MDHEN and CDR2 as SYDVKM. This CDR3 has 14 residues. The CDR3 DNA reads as TGTGCCAGCAACAAGGGCAGGGGCAACAATGAGCAGTTCTTC. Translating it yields CASNKGRGNNEQFF.

The CDR3 DNA sequence: TGTGCCAGCAGCCAAGATTTCCGGGGACTACGGAATTCCTACAATGAGCAGTTCTTC. This sequence encodes CASSQDFRGLRNSYNEQFF. V is TRBV14 and J is TRBJ2-1, with TRBD2 matching 7 bases. With 0 bases clipped from V and 1 base from J, the junction kept 12 bases outside the gene matches. Germline CDR1 and CDR2: SGHDN and FVKESK. CDR3 length: 19 residues.

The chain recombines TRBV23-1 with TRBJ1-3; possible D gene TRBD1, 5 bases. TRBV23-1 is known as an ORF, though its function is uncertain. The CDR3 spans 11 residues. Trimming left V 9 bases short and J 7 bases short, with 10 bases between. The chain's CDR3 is CASLEGNTIYF. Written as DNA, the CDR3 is TGCGCCAGTCTGGAGGGGAACACCATATATTTT.

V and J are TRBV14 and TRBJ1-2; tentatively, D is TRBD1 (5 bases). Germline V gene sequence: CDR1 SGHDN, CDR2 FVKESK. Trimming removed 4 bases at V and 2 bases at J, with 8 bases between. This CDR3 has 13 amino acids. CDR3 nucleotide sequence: TGTGCCAGCAGCCGGGACCTAAACTATGGCTACACCTTC. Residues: CASSRDLNYGYTF.

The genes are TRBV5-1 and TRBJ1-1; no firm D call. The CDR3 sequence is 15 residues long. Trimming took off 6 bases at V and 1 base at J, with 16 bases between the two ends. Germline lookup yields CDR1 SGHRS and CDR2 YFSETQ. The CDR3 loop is CASNGLKDSNTEAFF. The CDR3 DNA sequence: TGCGCCAGCAATGGGTTGAAGGACTCGAACACTGAAGCTTTCTTT.

CDR3 coding DNA: TGTGCCAGCAGCTTCCGGGCCTCCCCGCCCACCTACGAGCAGTACTTC. Encoded protein: CASSFRASPPTYEQYF. V gene TRBV7-8 combines with J gene TRBJ2-7; no clear D. The CDR3 is 16 amino acids. Trimming pared 3 bases from V and 2 bases from J, leaving 17 bases between. In germline, CDR1 is SGHVS, CDR2 FQNEAQ.

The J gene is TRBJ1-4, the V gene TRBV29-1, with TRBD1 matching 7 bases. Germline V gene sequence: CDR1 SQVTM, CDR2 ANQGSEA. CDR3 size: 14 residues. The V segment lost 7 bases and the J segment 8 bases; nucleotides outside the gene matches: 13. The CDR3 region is CSAAGDRLREKLFF. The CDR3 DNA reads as TGCAGCGCCGCCGGGGACAGACTTCGCGAAAAACTGTTTTTT.

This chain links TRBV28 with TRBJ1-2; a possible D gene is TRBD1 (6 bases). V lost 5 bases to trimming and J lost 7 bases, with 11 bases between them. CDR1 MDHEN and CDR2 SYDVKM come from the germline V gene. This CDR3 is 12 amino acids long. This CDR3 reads CASSGNRVGYTF. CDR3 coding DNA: TGTGCCAGCAGTGGGAACAGGGTTGGCTACACCTTC.

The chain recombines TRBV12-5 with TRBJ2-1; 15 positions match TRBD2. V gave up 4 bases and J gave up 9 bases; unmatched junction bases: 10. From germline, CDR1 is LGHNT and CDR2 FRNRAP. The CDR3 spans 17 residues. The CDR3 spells CASGSITGTSGRFEQFF. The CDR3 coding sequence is TGTGCTAGTGGTTCCATTACCGGGACTAGCGGGAGGTTTGAGCAGTTCTTC.

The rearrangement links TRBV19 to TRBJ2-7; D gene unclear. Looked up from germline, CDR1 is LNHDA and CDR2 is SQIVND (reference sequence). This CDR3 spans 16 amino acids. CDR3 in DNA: TGTGCTACCCGATGGAGTTCTCCTTCCCCCTACTACGAGCAGTACTTC. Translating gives CATRWSSPSPYYEQYF.

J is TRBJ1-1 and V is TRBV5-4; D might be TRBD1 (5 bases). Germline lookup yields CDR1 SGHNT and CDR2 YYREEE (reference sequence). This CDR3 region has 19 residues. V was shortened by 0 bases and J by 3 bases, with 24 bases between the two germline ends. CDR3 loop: CASSLDLFRDSRRDTEAFF. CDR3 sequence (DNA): TGTGCCAGCAGCTTGGATTTATTCCGGGACTCACGGAGGGACACTGAAGCTTTCTTT.

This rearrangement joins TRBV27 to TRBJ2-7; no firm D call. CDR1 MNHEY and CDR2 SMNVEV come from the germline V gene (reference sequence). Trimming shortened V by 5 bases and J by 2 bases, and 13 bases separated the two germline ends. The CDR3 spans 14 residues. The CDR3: CASSRQTGTYEQYF. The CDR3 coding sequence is TGTGCCAGCAGTAGACAAACTGGAACCTACGAGCAGTACTTC.

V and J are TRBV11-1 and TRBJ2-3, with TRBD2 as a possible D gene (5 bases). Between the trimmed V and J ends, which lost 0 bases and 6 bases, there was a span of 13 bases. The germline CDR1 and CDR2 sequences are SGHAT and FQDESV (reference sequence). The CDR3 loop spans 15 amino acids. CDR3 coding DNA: TGTGCCAGCAGCTTAGCAGCGGACTCGGTGGATACGCAGTATTTT. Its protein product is CASSLAADSVDTQYF.

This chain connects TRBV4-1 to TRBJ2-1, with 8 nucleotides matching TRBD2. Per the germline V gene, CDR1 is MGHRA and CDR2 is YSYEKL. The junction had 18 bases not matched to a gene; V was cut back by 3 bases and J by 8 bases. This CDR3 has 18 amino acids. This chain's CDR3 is CASSHIIRREGPWDEQFF. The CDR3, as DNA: TGCGCCAGCAGCCACATAATAAGACGGGAGGGCCCGTGGGATGAGCAGTTCTTC.

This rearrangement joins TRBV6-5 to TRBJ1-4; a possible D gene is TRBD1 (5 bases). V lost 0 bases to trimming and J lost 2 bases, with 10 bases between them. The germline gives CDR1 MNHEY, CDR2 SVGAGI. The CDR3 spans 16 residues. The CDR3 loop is CASSYSWGLTNEKLFF. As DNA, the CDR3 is TGTGCCAGCAGTTACTCGTGGGGGTTGACTAATGAAAAACTGTTTTTT.

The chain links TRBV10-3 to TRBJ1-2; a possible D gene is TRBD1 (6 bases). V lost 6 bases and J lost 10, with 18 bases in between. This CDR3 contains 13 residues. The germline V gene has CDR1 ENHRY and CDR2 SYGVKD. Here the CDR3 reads CAIRELKQGAYTF. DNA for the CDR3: TGTGCCATCAGGGAACTAAAACAGGGTGCCTACACCTTC.

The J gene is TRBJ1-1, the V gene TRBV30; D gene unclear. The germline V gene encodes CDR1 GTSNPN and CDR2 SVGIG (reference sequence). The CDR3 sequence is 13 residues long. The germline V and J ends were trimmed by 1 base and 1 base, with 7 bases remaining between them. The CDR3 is CAWSGTGNTEAFF. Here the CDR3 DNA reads TGTGCCTGGAGTGGAACGGGGAACACTGAAGCTTTCTTT. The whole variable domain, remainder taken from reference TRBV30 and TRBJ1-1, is SQTIHQWPATLVQPVGSPLSLECTVEGTSNPNLYWYRQAAGRGLQLLFYSVGIGQISSEVPQNLSASRPQDRQFILSSKKLLLSDSGFYLCAWSGTGNTEAFFGQGTRLTVV.

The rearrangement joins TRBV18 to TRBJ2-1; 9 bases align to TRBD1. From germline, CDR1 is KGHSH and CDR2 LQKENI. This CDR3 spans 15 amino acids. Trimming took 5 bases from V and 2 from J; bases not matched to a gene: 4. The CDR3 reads CASSKDRGTYNEQFF. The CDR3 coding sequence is TGTGCCAGCTCAAAGGACAGGGGCACCTACAATGAGCAGTTCTTC.

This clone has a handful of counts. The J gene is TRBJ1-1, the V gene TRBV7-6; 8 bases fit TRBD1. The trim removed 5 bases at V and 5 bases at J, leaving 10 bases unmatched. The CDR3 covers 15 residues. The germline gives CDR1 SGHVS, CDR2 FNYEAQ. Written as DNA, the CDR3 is TGTGCCAGCAGCCCCCGCACAGGGGGGCGGACTGAAGCTTTCTTT. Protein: CASSPRTGGRTEAFF.

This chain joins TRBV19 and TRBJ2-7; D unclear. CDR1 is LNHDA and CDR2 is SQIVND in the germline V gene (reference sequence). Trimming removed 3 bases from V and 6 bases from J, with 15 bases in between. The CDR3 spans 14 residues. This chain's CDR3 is CASSIPGPRTEQYF. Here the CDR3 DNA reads TGTGCCAGTAGTATCCCGGGCCCCAGGACCGAGCAGTACTTC.

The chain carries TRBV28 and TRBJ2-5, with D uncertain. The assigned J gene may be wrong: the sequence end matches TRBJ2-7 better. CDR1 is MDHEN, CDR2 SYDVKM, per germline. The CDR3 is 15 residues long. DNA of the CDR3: TGTGCCAGCAGTCAGTCGTCGGGTTCCCCCCACGAGCAGTACTTC. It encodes CASSQSSGSPHEQYF.

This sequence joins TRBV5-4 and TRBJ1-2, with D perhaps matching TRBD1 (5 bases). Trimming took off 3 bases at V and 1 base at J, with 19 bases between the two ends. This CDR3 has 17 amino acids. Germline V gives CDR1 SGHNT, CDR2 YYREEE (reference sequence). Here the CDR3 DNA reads TGTGCCAGCAGCTGGGACGGAGAGCCACGCAATAACTATGGCTACACCTTC. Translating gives CASSWDGEPRNNYGYTF.

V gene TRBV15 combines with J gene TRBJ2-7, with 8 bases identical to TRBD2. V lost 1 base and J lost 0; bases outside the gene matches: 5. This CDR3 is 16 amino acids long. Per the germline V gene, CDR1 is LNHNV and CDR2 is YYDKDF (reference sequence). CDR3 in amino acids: CATSRAATSDSYEQYF. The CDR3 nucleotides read TGTGCCACCAGCAGAGCTGCGACTAGCGACTCCTACGAGCAGTACTTC. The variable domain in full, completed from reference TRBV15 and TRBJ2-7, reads DAMVIQNPRYQVTQFGKPVTLSCSQTLNHNVMYWYQQKSSQAPKLLFHYYDKDFNNEADTPDNFQSRRPNTSFCFLDIRSPGLGDTAMYLCATSRAATSDSYEQYFGPGTRLTVT.